Presented here are 17 T cell receptor beta chains from one specimen sequenced in a study of cytomegalovirus exposure and HLA in healthy donors. With 60 Vbeta and 13 Jbeta primers, the PCR was carried out. Some clones are missing from TCRdb's copy, which holds only in-frame ones; the method was immunoSEQ multiplex PCR. The sample table includes 200,000 or so clones. What was sequenced was PBMCs. The receptors stem from a boy aged 5-17 years in good health and CMV-seronegative.

The J gene is TRBJ2-7, the V gene TRBV5-6, with D maybe TRBD2 (5 bases). The CDR3 covers 16 residues. Trimming removed 4 bases at V and 0 bases at J, with 17 bases between. Germline-derived CDR1 and CDR2 are SGHDT and YYEEEE. CDR3 sequence (DNA): TGTGCCAGCAGCCCTGGTGGGAGCGCGAGCTCCTACGAGCAGTACTTC. Amino acids: CASSPGGSASSYEQYF.

The chain couples TRBV9 to TRBJ2-7; 7 positions agree with TRBD1. CDR3 length equals 14 residues. The trim removed 4 bases at V and 2 bases at J, leaving 6 bases unmatched. Looked up from germline, CDR1 is SGDLS and CDR2 is YYNGEE. The CDR3: CASSTDRVPYEQYF. CDR3 DNA sequence: TGTGCCAGCAGCACCGACAGGGTCCCCTACGAGCAGTACTTC. Combining the CDR3 with reference TRBV9 and TRBJ2-7 gives the whole variable domain DSGVTQTPKHLITATGQRVTLRCSPRSGDLSVYWYQQSLDQGLQFLIQYYNGEERAKGNILERFSAQQFPDLHSELNLSSLELGDSALYFCASSTDRVPYEQYFGPGTRLTVT.

This chain uses TRBV27 with TRBJ1-2; 9 bases agree with TRBD1. J was trimmed by 7 bases and V by 10 bases; bases with no gene match: 4. The CDR3 has 11 amino acids. Per germline, CDR1 MNHEY and CDR2 SMNVEV (reference sequence). CDR3 in DNA: TGTGCCACTAGGACAGGGGCTGGCTACACCTTC. It specifies CATRTGAGYTF.

The V and J genes are TRBV5-8 and TRBJ2-7, with D tentatively TRBD2 (5 bases). The CDR3 is made up of 14 amino acids. V lost 2 bases, J lost 9 bases, and 18 bases lay in between. CDR1 and CDR2 from the germline V gene are SGHTS and YDEGEE. CDR3 sequence (DNA): TGTGCCAGCAGCTTCCGGGGTGGTCAGATCGGGCAGTACTTC. This codes for CASSFRGGQIGQYF.

The rearrangement links TRBV19 to TRBJ1-4; D remains unclear. Germline V lookup: CDR1 LNHDA, CDR2 SQIVND (reference sequence). CDR3 length: 15 residues. V lost 9 bases and J lost 5, with 19 bases in between. CDR3 region: CASSFPGNPNEKLFF. The CDR3 nucleotides are TGTGCCAGCTCATTCCCAGGAAACCCGAATGAAAAACTGTTTTTT.

The chain links TRBV28 to TRBJ2-2; 8 bases agree with TRBD1. V trimming: 8 bases; J trimming: 5 bases; junction bases outside the gene matches: 7. CDR1 is MDHEN, CDR2 SYDVKM, per germline. The CDR3 contains 14 residues. CDR3 bases: TGTGCCAGCGCGACAGGGGTAAAGACCGGGGAGCTGTTTTTT. Its translation: CASATGVKTGELFF.

The genes are TRBV5-1 and TRBJ1-1; 12 nucleotides match TRBD1. V lost 4 bases to trimming and J lost 11 bases; unmatched junction nucleotides: 9. CDR1 and CDR2 from the germline V gene are SGHRS and YFSETQ. CDR3 length: 14 residues. DNA of the CDR3: TGCGCCAGCAGCAGGGACAGGGGGCAGGAGAGGGCTTTCTTT. Its protein product is CASSRDRGQERAFF.

The genes are TRBV18 and TRBJ1-2; 10 bases are shared with TRBD1. There are 13 residues in the CDR3. Germline trimming cut 6 bases from V and 7 bases from J; bases unmatched to any gene: 5. CDR1 KGHSH and CDR2 LQKENI come from the germline V gene. CDR3 sequence reads: CASSGQGPAGYTF. The CDR3 coding sequence is TGTGCCAGCTCGGGACAGGGGCCGGCTGGCTACACCTTC.

The chain couples TRBV7-2 to TRBJ1-4; 7 bases map to TRBD1. V lost 2 bases to trimming and J lost 4 bases; unmatched junction nucleotides: 4. CDR1 and CDR2 (germline): SGHTA, FQGNSA. The CDR3 is made up of 15 amino acids. The CDR3 here is CASSLTGQYNEKLFF. CDR3 nucleotides: TGTGCCAGCAGCTTAACGGGACAGTATAATGAAAAACTGTTTTTT. Based on the CDR3 plus reference TRBV7-2 and TRBJ1-4, the full variable domain is GAGVSQSPSNKVTEKGKDVELRCDPISGHTALYWYRQSLGQGLEFLIYFQGNSAPDKSGLPSDRFSAERTGGSVSTLTIQRTQQEDSAVYLCASSLTGQYNEKLFFGSGTQLSVL.

The chain uses TRBV5-1 and TRBJ2-5; D remains unclear. CDR3 length equals 14 residues. Germline lookup yields CDR1 SGHRS and CDR2 YFSETQ. V lost 0 bases, J lost 0 bases, and 6 bases lay in between. The DNA of the CDR3 is TGCGCCAGCAGCTTGGCATCGGACCAAGAGACCCAGTACTTC. It yields the protein CASSLASDQETQYF.

The chain carries TRBV2 and TRBJ2-1, with 11 bases fitting TRBD2. Germline V gives CDR1 SNHLY, CDR2 FYNNEI. V lost 5 bases and J lost 16; bases outside the gene matches: 7. The CDR3 has 12 amino acids. The CDR3 DNA reads as TGTGCCAGCAGTCCTAGCGGGGGGACTTTTTTCTTC. Protein sequence: CASSPSGGTFFF.

The CDR3 here is CASSLAPTGLWYGYTF. For the CDR3, the DNA is TGTGCCAGCAGCCTCGCTCCAACAGGGCTATGGTATGGCTACACCTTC. The chain recombines TRBV27 with TRBJ1-2, with D perhaps TRBD1 (6 bases). CDR3 length: 16 amino acids. With 6 bases removed from V and 5 bases from J, the gap between germline ends came to 22 bases. Germline values: CDR1 MNHEY, CDR2 SMNVEV (reference sequence).

The chain links TRBV6-4 to TRBJ1-2; maybe TRBD1 (5 bases). This CDR3 comprises 14 residues. The germline gives CDR1 MRHNA, CDR2 SNTAGT. V was shortened by 5 bases and J by 4 bases, with 14 bases between the two germline ends. The CDR3 reads CASSSEFDSYGYTF. CDR3 DNA sequence: TGTGCCAGCAGTTCCGAATTTGACAGCTATGGCTACACCTTC.

The rearrangement uses TRBV7-9 and TRBJ1-2; a possible D gene is TRBD1 (5 bases). With 5 bases removed from V and 1 base from J, the gap between germline ends came to 14 bases. The CDR3 has 15 residues. Germline assignment: CDR1 SEHNR and CDR2 FQNEAQ (reference sequence). For the CDR3, the DNA is TGTGCCAGCAGCCCCCGAGACAGACTTAACTATGGCTACACCTTC. Translated, it gives CASSPRDRLNYGYTF.

The DNA of the CDR3 is TGCGCCAGCAGCTTGACAGGGCCCACCGGGGAGCTGTTTTTT. Translation: CASSLTGPTGELFF. This rearrangement joins TRBV5-1 to TRBJ2-2; D is perhaps TRBD1 (6 bases). Trimming removed 1 base from V and 4 bases from J, with 8 bases in between. The CDR3 contains 14 residues. Germline V gene data show CDR1 as SGHRS and CDR2 as YFSETQ.

The J gene is TRBJ2-1, the V gene TRBV5-4; no reliable D call. The length of the CDR3 is 12 residues. From germline, CDR1 is SGHNT and CDR2 YYREEE (reference sequence). Trimming shortened V by 2 bases and J by 7 bases, and 7 bases separated the two germline ends. CDR3 nucleotides: TGTGCCAGCAGCTTATTCGGGAATGAGCAGTTCTTC. Protein: CASSLFGNEQFF.

The J gene is TRBJ2-7, the V gene TRBV4-1, with a tentative D call TRBD2 (6 bases). From germline, CDR1 is MGHRA and CDR2 YSYEKL. The CDR3 is 13 amino acids. V was pared by 10 bases and J by 6 bases, with 19 bases between. The CDR3 nucleotides read TGCGCCACACGCGTGGGGGGTTTGATCGAGCAGTACTTC. It encodes CATRVGGLIEQYF.